The rows below give T cell receptor beta chains drawn from one sample of a study of OX40 agonist ivuxolimab in advanced cancers. Clones were sequenced by immunoSEQ multiplex PCR, and TCRdb holds only the in-frame ones, with some missing. Of more than 80,000 clones in the sample, about 90% are singletons; the top ten hold 1.5% to 2%. The sequencing used CD4+ or CD8+ T cells sorted from blood, collected in a trial of the OX40 agonist ivuxolimab. These receptors were taken from an adult with an advanced solid tumor such as melanoma, head and neck, liver or kidney cancer. Both conserved end residues are part of each CDR3. A D gene is named only where the DNA matches it firmly. The size entry is marked missing in some rows and otherwise reads once, few, many or a size class.

clone_size: NA
d_call: TRBD2
v_call: TRBV18
j_call: TRBJ2-1
cdr3_aa: CASSPTLAGVNNEQFF
cdr3_nt: TGTGCCAGCTCACCGACCCTAGCGGGAGTTAACAATGAGCAGTTCTTC

clone_size: once
d_call: NA
v_call: TRBV4-3
j_call: TRBJ2-2
cdr3_aa: CASSQDSYGELFF
cdr3_nt: TGCGCCAGCAGCCAAGATAGCTACGGGGAGCTGTTTTTT

clone_size: NA
d_call: TRBD1
v_call: TRBV7-2
j_call: TRBJ2-6
cdr3_aa: CASSLGGQLGANVLTF
cdr3_nt: TGTGCCAGCAGCTTAGGGGGACAGTTGGGGGCCAACGTCCTGACTTTC

clone_size: NA
d_call: TRBD1
v_call: TRBV6-1
j_call: TRBJ2-3
cdr3_aa: CASSETGQGVADTQYF
cdr3_nt: TGTGCCAGCAGTGAAACGGGACAGGGTGTTGCAGATACGCAGTATTTT

clone_size: NA
d_call: TRBD1
v_call: TRBV5-4
j_call: TRBJ2-4
cdr3_aa: CASSLDREVGIQYF
cdr3_nt: TGTGCCAGCAGCTTAGACAGGGAAGTGGGCATTCAGTACTTC

clone_size: NA
d_call: TRBD1
v_call: TRBV5-1
j_call: TRBJ2-7
cdr3_aa: CASSFDRGQNEQYF
cdr3_nt: TGCGCCAGCAGCTTCGACAGGGGGCAGAACGAGCAGTACTTC

clone_size: NA
d_call: NA
v_call: TRBV7-9
j_call: TRBJ2-5
cdr3_aa: CASSLAPAGQRETQYF
cdr3_nt: TGTGCCAGCAGCTTAGCGCCGGCAGGGCAGAGGGAGACCCAGTACTTC

clone_size: NA
d_call: NA
v_call: TRBV28
j_call: TRBJ1-4
cdr3_aa: CASTQATNEKLFF
cdr3_nt: TGTGCCAGCACCCAGGCAACTAATGAAAAACTGTTTTTT

clone_size: NA
d_call: TRBD2
v_call: TRBV5-1
j_call: TRBJ2-3
cdr3_aa: CASSTAAGGRNADTQYF
cdr3_nt: TGCGCCAGCAGCACGGCGGCGGGAGGGCGGAATGCAGATACGCAGTATTTT

clone_size: NA
d_call: NA
v_call: TRBV7-2
j_call: TRBJ2-5
cdr3_aa: CASSSPRAGEQYF
cdr3_nt: TGTGCCAGCAGCTCGCCGAGGGCGGGTGAGCAGTACTTC

clone_size: once
d_call: TRBD1
v_call: TRBV9
j_call: TRBJ1-2
cdr3_aa: CASSVALDRGGGYTF
cdr3_nt: TGTGCCAGCAGCGTAGCTCTGGACAGGGGAGGTGGCTACACCTTC